This T cell receptor beta chain appears in the sequencing data of a study of blood T cells in healthy people across ages. Then a second PCR, running about 7 to 11 cycles, was carried out with a sample-barcoded 5' primer and a J-beta primer mix. TCRdb used MiXCR to reprocess the 5' RACE reads, holding one entry per CDR3 protein. This sample has 550,000 to 650,000 distinct CDR3 sequences, with roughly a quarter found just once. This clonotype has more than one count but fewer than ten. The CDR3 length is 15 residues. The ends lost 3 bases at V and 4 bases at J; junction bases unmatched: 3. These data were also reused for a study on T cells of mothers and their children.

The receptor comes from a boy younger than 10 in good health. The specimen sequenced was blood. V gene TRBV12-3 or TRBV12-4 combines with J gene TRBJ2-6; TRBD1 matches at 7 bases. The CDR3 region is CASSFEGAGANVLTF. CDR3 bases: TGTGCCAGCAGTTTTGAGGGGGCCGGGGCCAACGTCCTGACTTTC.